Below are 5 T cell receptor beta chains sequenced from a single sample in a study of T cell responses to AZD1222 COVID-19 vaccine. Assay: immunoSEQ multiplex PCR; the TCRdb copy retains only in-frame clones and omits some. This table has about 120,000 clones, 70% to 90% appearing once. The material was peripheral blood, obtained on day 0 of AZD1222 vaccination. These receptor sequences come from an adult in good health.

This clone was seen once. The junction departs from the called germline gene at one end, perhaps through a read error. The J gene is TRBJ2-3, the V gene TRBV6-5, with TRBD2 as a possible D gene (5 bases). Germline V gene sequence: CDR1 MNHEY, CDR2 SVGAGI. CDR3 length equals 14 residues. In DNA form, the CDR3 reads TGTGCCAGCAGTGACTCTGCCCGGGAAGAAGGGCAGTATTTT. This codes for CASSDSAREEGQYF.

The chain recombines TRBV24-1 with TRBJ1-6; no clear D gene. V lost 2 bases and J 5 bases, leaving 6 bases between the germline ends. In germline, CDR1 is KGHDR, CDR2 SFDVKD. This CDR3 comprises 14 residues. The CDR3 is CATSDSTNNSPLHF. In DNA form, the CDR3 reads TGTGCCACCAGTGATTCTACCAATAATTCACCCCTCCACTTT.

V usage is TRBV2 and J usage is TRBJ1-2; D possibly corresponds to TRBD1 (5 bases). Per germline, CDR1 SNHLY and CDR2 FYNNEI. Deletions cut 1 base from V and 5 bases from J, with 11 bases between. The CDR3 has 14 residues. Written as DNA, the CDR3 is TGTGCCAGCAGTGAAGTGGGGACGGGGTATGGCTACACCTTC. It encodes CASSEVGTGYGYTF. The full variable domain, with the rest looked up from reference TRBV2 and TRBJ1-2, is EPEVTQTPSHQVTQMGQEVILRCVPISNHLYFYWYRQILGQKVEFLVSFYNNEISEKSEIFDDQFSVERPDGSNFTLKIRSTKLEDSAMYFCASSEVGTGYGYTFGSGTRLTVV.

The chain combines TRBV3-1 (or the pseudogene TRBV3-2) with TRBJ2-2, with a tentative D call TRBD2 (6 bases). Germline V gives CDR1 LGHDT, CDR2 YNNKEL (reference sequence). The V and J ends lost 2 bases and 4 bases respectively, with 8 bases between them. The CDR3 runs 14 residues. The CDR3 DNA reads TGTGCCAGCAGCCAACGGGACTCCACCGGGGAGCTGTTTTTT. It is translated as CASSQRDSTGELFF.

DNA of the CDR3: TGTGCCAGCAGTGCGAGACAGGGGGCGGATTCACCCCTCCACTTT. Residues: CASSARQGADSPLHF. This chain links TRBV25-1 with TRBJ1-6; TRBD1 matches at 10 bases. Per the germline V gene, CDR1 is MGHDK and CDR2 is SYGVNS. This CDR3 region has 15 residues. Trimming cost V 4 bases and J 8 bases; bases outside gene matches: 5.